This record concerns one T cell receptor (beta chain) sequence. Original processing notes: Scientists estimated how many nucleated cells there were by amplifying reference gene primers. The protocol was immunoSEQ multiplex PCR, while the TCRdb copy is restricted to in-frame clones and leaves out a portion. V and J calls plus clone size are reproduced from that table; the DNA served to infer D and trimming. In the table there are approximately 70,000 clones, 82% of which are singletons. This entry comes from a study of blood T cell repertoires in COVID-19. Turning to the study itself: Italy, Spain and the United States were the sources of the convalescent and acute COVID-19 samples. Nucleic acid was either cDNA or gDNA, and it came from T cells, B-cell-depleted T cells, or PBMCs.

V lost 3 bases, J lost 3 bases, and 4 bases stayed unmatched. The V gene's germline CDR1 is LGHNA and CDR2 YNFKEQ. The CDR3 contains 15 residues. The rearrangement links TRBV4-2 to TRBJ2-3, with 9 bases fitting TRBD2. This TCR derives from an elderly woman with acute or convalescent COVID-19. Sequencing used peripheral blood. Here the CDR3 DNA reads TGTGCCAGCAGCCATGCTAGCGGGGAAACAGATACGCAGTATTTT. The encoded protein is CASSHASGETDTQYF.